Described below is a single T cell receptor beta chain sequence and its context. Only in-frame clones appear in the TCRdb table, and some are missing; sequencing was by immunoSEQ multiplex PCR. Here the sample spans roughly 140,000 clones, roughly 92% being singletons. J was trimmed by 8 bases and V by 4 bases; bases with no gene match: 18. The CDR3 runs 17 residues. CDR1 and CDR2 (germline): SGHNT, YYREEE (reference sequence). The sample is drawn from a study of T cell responses to AZD1222 COVID-19 vaccine. The sequence derives from an adult in good health. Sequencing was performed on peripheral blood, taken on day 0 of AZD1222 vaccination. The chain joins TRBV5-4 to TRBJ2-1; 7 bases line up with TRBD2. The CDR3 DNA reads TGTGCCAGCAGCCCCCCTCCTCACGCGGGAGAAATAGATGAGCAGTTCTTC. Residues: CASSPPPHAGEIDEQFF. Looking up the rest from reference TRBV5-4 and TRBJ2-1 gives the full variable domain: ETGVTQSPTHLIKTRGQQVTLRCSSQSGHNTVSWYQQALGQGPQFIFQYYREEENGRGNFPPRFSGLQFPNYSSELNVNALELDDSALYLCASSPPPHAGEIDEQFFGPGTRLTVL.